Each of the 29 T cell receptor beta chains below was sequenced from the same sample in a study of regulatory T cells in long-lasting Graves disease. The time point is: persistent/refractory GD, antithyroid drugs over 5 years with positive TRAb. PBMCs were the source of the RNA used for TCR sequencing. CDR3-region Arm-PCR and iRepertoire HTBI primers produced the TCR beta libraries. TCRdb ran MiXCR on the multiplex PCR reads and lists one entry per CDR3 protein. The repertoire consists of some 370,000 distinct CDR3 sequences, with roughly 23% occurring once and the leading ten covering 25% to 35%. The input for sequencing was peripheral blood mononuclear cells (PBMCs), taken when the disease was refractory, from a patient treated with antithyroid drugs. The origin of the receptors is a woman aged 40-49 years with Graves disease.

This clonotype was observed at least ten times. The chain has TRBV10-3 and TRBJ2-7; 9 nucleotides line up with TRBD2. The J segment lost 3 bases and the V segment lost 5 bases, leaving 2 bases of the junction unmatched. Germline CDR1 and CDR2: ENHRY and SYGVKD. The length of the CDR3 is 13 residues. CDR3 loop: CAISNSGSYEQYF. Written as DNA, the CDR3 is TGTGCCATCAGTAATAGCGGGAGCTACGAGCAGTACTTC.

A few counts support this clonotype. The chain is built from TRBV27 and TRBJ2-7, with D unclear. From germline, CDR1 is MNHEY and CDR2 SMNVEV (reference sequence). The length of the CDR3 is 13 residues. Trimming stripped 7 bases from V and 0 bases from J, with 10 bases between. The CDR3 region is CASKGFGSYEQYF. The DNA of the CDR3 is TGTGCCAGCAAAGGATTCGGCTCCTACGAGCAGTACTTC.

This clonotype has ten or more counts. The chain employs TRBV27 and TRBJ1-2; the match to TRBD1 covers 12 bases. V lost 5 bases to trimming and J lost 5 bases; unmatched junction nucleotides: 9. This CDR3 is 16 amino acids long. The germline V gene encodes CDR1 MNHEY and CDR2 SMNVEV (reference sequence). The CDR3 bases are TGTGCCAGCAGTCCGGGACAGGGGGCTTCCCTTTATGGCTACACCTTC. Amino acids: CASSPGQGASLYGYTF.

A few counts support this clonotype. The gene calls are TRBV6-5 and TRBJ1-1; 7 nucleotides line up with TRBD1. Germline CDR1 is MNHEY and CDR2 is SVGAGI. V dropped 4 bases and J dropped 1; count of bases not matched to a gene: 0. The CDR3 sequence is 13 residues long. CDR3 protein: CASSWDRNTEAFF. The CDR3 DNA follows: TGTGCCAGCAGTTGGGACAGGAACACTGAAGCTTTCTTT.

This clonotype was seen repeatedly, ten times or more. The V call is TRBV29-1, the J call TRBJ1-2; no definite D call. V lost 5 bases and J lost 1, with 8 bases in between. CDR3 length: 12 amino acids. Germline CDR1 and CDR2: SQVTM and ANQGSEA. The CDR3 region is CSVPDYNYGYTF. The CDR3 nucleotides read TGCAGCGTTCCGGATTATAACTATGGCTACACCTTC.

This clonotype was counted at least ten times. The chain has TRBV2 and TRBJ2-7; weak D call: TRBD1 (6 bases). Trimming stripped 6 bases from V and 2 bases from J, with 11 bases between. This CDR3 contains 13 residues. Germline loops: CDR1 SNHLY, CDR2 FYNNEI. CDR3 loop: CASRKDSTYEQYF. The CDR3 DNA reads TGTGCCAGCAGGAAGGACAGTACCTACGAGCAGTACTTC. The whole variable domain, filled in from reference TRBV2 and TRBJ2-7, reads EPEVTQTPSHQVTQMGQEVILRCVPISNHLYFYWYRQILGQKVEFLVSFYNNEISEKSEIFDDQFSVERPDGSNFTLKIRSTKLEDSAMYFCASRKDSTYEQYFGPGTRLTVT.

This clonotype was seen a few times. A read error may account for a junction end that differs from germline. J is TRBJ1-6 and V is TRBV19; D is unclear. Per germline, CDR1 LNHDA and CDR2 SQIVND (reference sequence). The CDR3 sequence is 13 residues long. CDR3 region: CASSSLGNPPLHF. The CDR3 DNA sequence: TGTGCCAGTAGTAGCCTCGGTAATCCACCCCTCCACTTT.

The chain is built from TRBV11-2 and TRBJ2-2, with 9 nucleotides matching TRBD2. J gave up 7 bases and V 6 bases, and 12 bases lay outside the gene matches. CDR1 and CDR2 (germline): SGHAT, FQNNGV. CDR3 length: 16 residues. CDR3 residues: CASSPNAGGPSGELFF. DNA of the CDR3: TGTGCCAGCAGTCCCAATGCGGGAGGGCCTAGCGGGGAGCTGTTTTTT.

Ten or more counts support this clonotype. This rearrangement joins TRBV29-1 to TRBJ1-5; the match to TRBD1 covers 7 bases. Germline CDR1 reads SQVTM; CDR2 reads ANQGSEA. The J segment lost 6 bases and the V segment lost 6 bases, leaving 8 bases of the junction unmatched. This CDR3 region has 13 residues. CDR3 protein: CSVVTSGGQPQHF. Written as DNA, the CDR3 is TGCAGCGTCGTAACATCAGGGGGTCAGCCCCAGCATTTT.

This clonotype was detected ten times or more. The CDR3 protein is CASSLQGIGQPQHF. The CDR3 DNA is TGTGCCAGCAGTCTACAGGGGATCGGTCAGCCCCAGCATTTT. The V gene is TRBV12-3 or TRBV12-4, the J gene TRBJ1-5; 7 bases line up with TRBD1. Trimming cost V 5 bases and J 6 bases; bases outside gene matches: 7. This CDR3 is built from 14 residues.

This clonotype was seen many times. The chain couples TRBV7-9 to TRBJ1-1; D is undetermined. The CDR3 sequence is 13 residues long. Trimming took 2 bases from V and 7 from J, leaving 11 bases between them. Germline CDR1 is SEHNR and CDR2 is FQNEAQ (reference sequence). The CDR3 region is CASSLRSLSEAFF. CDR3 bases: TGTGCCAGCAGCTTACGGTCCCTCAGTGAAGCTTTCTTT.

In this sample, this clonotype turned up many times. V is TRBV28 and J is TRBJ1-6; a weak D match, TRBD1 (5 bases). The CDR3 runs to 15 residues. V gave up 6 bases and J gave up 0 bases, with 9 bases separating them. CDR1 is MDHEN and CDR2 is SYDVKM in the germline V gene. The CDR3 protein is CASSGALSYNSPLHF. The CDR3 nucleotides are TGTGCCAGCAGCGGGGCCCTCTCCTATAATTCACCCCTCCACTTT.

The chain has TRBV19 and TRBJ2-2, with a tentative D call TRBD1 (6 bases). Germline assignment: CDR1 LNHDA and CDR2 SQIVND (reference sequence). The ends were cut back, 7 bases at V and 5 bases at J, with 17 bases in the middle. This CDR3 has 15 residues. This chain's CDR3 is CASTLRRGSTGELFF. In DNA form, the CDR3 reads TGTGCCAGTACTCTGCGTAGGGGGTCTACCGGGGAGCTGTTTTTT.

The V gene is TRBV4-1, the J gene TRBJ1-5; D possibly corresponds to TRBD1 (6 bases). The CDR3 spans 15 residues. CDR1 is MGHRA, CDR2 YSYEKL, per germline. The V end lost 0 bases, the J end lost 6 bases, and 12 bases lay between the germline ends. The CDR3 nucleotides read TGCGCCAGCAGCCAAGAATCCAGGGGTCCTCAGCCCCAGCATTTT. Its translation: CASSQESRGPQPQHF.

In this sample, this clonotype turned up a few times. This sequence joins TRBV3-1 and TRBJ2-7, with D perhaps TRBD1 or TRBD2 (6 bases each). Looked up from germline, CDR1 is LGHDT and CDR2 is YNNKEL (reference sequence). V was trimmed by 1 base and J by 4 bases, leaving 14 bases between them. This CDR3 is 15 amino acids long. In DNA, the CDR3 is TGTGCCAGCAGCCAAGGGGGGGCGGACTTTTACGAGCAGTACTTC. Amino acid sequence: CASSQGGADFYEQYF.

V usage is TRBV6-1 and J usage is TRBJ2-1; either TRBD1 or TRBD2 may fit D (5 bases each). The germline V and J ends were trimmed by 5 bases and 4 bases, with 18 bases remaining between them. The CDR3 is 16 amino acids. Germline V gives CDR1 MNHNS, CDR2 SASEGT. In DNA form, the CDR3 reads TGTGCCAGCAGTCCACTTCGTTCGGGGCATTACAATGAGCAGTTCTTC. It yields the protein CASSPLRSGHYNEQFF.

This clonotype occurred many times. The chain has TRBV20-1 and TRBJ1-1; TRBD1 might be the D (6 bases). The CDR3 spans 14 residues. Germline lookup yields CDR1 DFQATT and CDR2 SNEGSKA (reference sequence). V was trimmed by 3 bases and J by 3 bases, leaving 14 bases between them. Here the CDR3 DNA reads TGCAGTGCTAGGGCCGAGGGGGGATACACTGAAGCTTTCTTT. Translated: CSARAEGGYTEAFF.

In its sample, this clonotype was seen many times. The CDR3 sequence: CASSIVGSNEQFF. CDR3 bases: TGTGCCAGTAGTATAGTGGGGAGCAATGAGCAGTTCTTC. The chain combines TRBV19 with TRBJ2-1, with D tentatively TRBD2 (5 bases). This CDR3 region has 13 residues. Trimming pared 1 base from V and 6 bases from J, leaving 7 bases between. The V gene's germline CDR1 is LNHDA and CDR2 SQIVND (reference sequence).

CDR3 region: CASSLFGGGSYEQYF. CDR3 in DNA: TGTGCCAGCAGTTTATTTGGCGGGGGCTCCTACGAGCAGTACTTC. The chain recombines TRBV27 with TRBJ2-7; TRBD2 agrees at 7 bases. Germline assignment: CDR1 MNHEY and CDR2 SMNVEV (reference sequence). V gave up 1 base and J gave up 0 bases; unmatched junction bases: 3. The CDR3 sequence is 15 residues long.

The chain combines TRBV19 with TRBJ1-5; TRBD1 matches 9 bases. V trimming: 3 bases; J trimming: 7 bases; junction bases outside the gene matches: 10. From germline, CDR1 is LNHDA and CDR2 SQIVND (reference sequence). The CDR3 has 16 residues. Here the CDR3 reads CASSIRGQGLKQPQHF. As DNA, the CDR3 is TGTGCCAGTAGTATCCGGGGACAGGGATTAAAACAGCCCCAGCATTTT. Complete variable domain (other parts from reference TRBV19 and TRBJ1-5): DGGITQSPKYLFRKEGQNVTLSCEQNLNHDAMYWYRQDPGQGLRLIYYSQIVNDFQKGDIAEGYSVSREKKESFPLTVTSAQKNPTAFYLCASSIRGQGLKQPQHFGDGTRLSIL.

This sequence joins TRBV11-2 and TRBJ2-1, with no clear D. The CDR3 covers 13 residues. V was shortened by 0 bases and J by 5 bases, with 5 bases between the two germline ends. Looked up from germline, CDR1 is SGHAT and CDR2 is FQNNGV. In DNA form, the CDR3 reads TGTGCCAGCAGCTTAGACCCCGACAATGAGCAGTTCTTC. Its protein product is CASSLDPDNEQFF.

This clonotype has at least ten counts. V usage is TRBV7-8 and J usage is TRBJ2-2; 7 bases line up with TRBD1. The CDR3 has 17 residues. Germline V gene sequence: CDR1 SGHVS, CDR2 FQNEAQ. The V segment lost 5 bases and the J segment 0 bases; nucleotides outside the gene matches: 9. CDR3 nucleotides: TGTGCCAGCAGCCCGGGACAGTTTCACTCGAACACCGGGGAGCTGTTTTTT. It codes for CASSPGQFHSNTGELFF.

A note on this clonotype: A read error may account for a junction end that differs from germline. The chain couples TRBV7-2 to TRBJ2-2; D is perhaps TRBD2 (5 bases). The germline V gene encodes CDR1 SGHTA and CDR2 FQGNSA. The CDR3 loop spans 14 amino acids. The CDR3 spells CASNLKRNTGEPFF. CDR3 DNA sequence: TGTGCCAGCAACTTGAAGCGAAACACCGGGGAGCCGTTTTTT.

This clonotype has only a few counts. The rearrangement links TRBV5-1 to TRBJ2-7; D not resolved. CDR1 is SGHRS, CDR2 YFSETQ, per germline. The CDR3 totals 15 residues. V shed 0 bases and J shed 3 bases, with 13 bases lying between them. The CDR3 DNA is TGCGCCAGCAGCTTGGACCCAAACTCAATCTACGAGCAGTACTTC. It encodes CASSLDPNSIYEQYF.

V usage is TRBV20-1 and J usage is TRBJ2-1; D is ambiguous. The germline gives CDR1 DFQATT, CDR2 SNEGSKA (reference sequence). V was cut by 0 bases and J by 7 bases, with 16 bases left in between. CDR3 length equals 15 residues. Here the CDR3 DNA reads TGCAGTGCTAGAGACTTGGGCGGTGGCCGAAATGAGCAGTTCTTC. Translating it yields CSARDLGGGRNEQFF.

This clonotype was seen many times. The chain employs TRBV15 and TRBJ2-7, with D possibly being TRBD1 (5 bases). The CDR3 extends over 14 amino acids. Germline V lookup: CDR1 LNHNV, CDR2 YYDKDF (reference sequence). The V end lost 0 bases, the J end lost 5 bases, and 11 bases lay between the germline ends. The CDR3 bases are TGTGCCACCAGCAGAGAAAAGGGGCTCAACGAGCAGTACTTC. Translated: CATSREKGLNEQYF.

The chain joins TRBV27 to TRBJ2-7; 12 bases are a match to TRBD1. The CDR3 totals 14 residues. The V gene end was trimmed by 6 bases and the J gene end by 6 bases; junction bases not matched to a gene: 6. The germline gives CDR1 MNHEY, CDR2 SMNVEV (reference sequence). CDR3 coding DNA: TGTGCCAGCAGACTAGGGACAGGGGGCGCCGAGCAGTACTTC. It yields the protein CASRLGTGGAEQYF.

At least ten counts were recorded for this clonotype. The J gene is TRBJ2-6, the V gene TRBV28; 10 nucleotides align to TRBD1. The CDR3 length is 16 residues. Germline assignment: CDR1 MDHEN and CDR2 SYDVKM. Germline trimming cut 5 bases from V and 4 bases from J; bases unmatched to any gene: 5. The CDR3 loop is CASSPDRGLGANVLTF. Written as DNA, the CDR3 is TGTGCCAGCAGTCCCGACAGGGGGCTAGGGGCCAACGTCCTGACTTTC.

This clonotype was counted between two and nine times. The rearrangement links TRBV12-3 or TRBV12-4 to TRBJ2-2; unclear D gene. This CDR3 region has 15 residues. Between the trimmed V and J ends, which lost 3 bases and 1 base, there was a span of 9 bases. The CDR3 DNA sequence: TGTGCCAGCAGTTTTGGCGTAGGGAACACCGGGGAGCTGTTTTTT. It specifies CASSFGVGNTGELFF.